This T cell receptor (beta chain) was captured by sequencing in a study of T cells in Graves' hyperthyroidism and ophthalmopathy (dated by TCRdb to between 2018 and 2021). Study-wide context: Peripheral blood samples were taken at the time of initial diagnosis, prior to any treatment. A discovery cohort of 95 to 100 patients, about 40 with Graves' ophthalmopathy and approximately 60 with stable Graves' hyperthyroidism, was used to find distinguishing TCR V-J signatures. Whether ophthalmopathy could be predicted prospectively was tested in an independent validation cohort made up of under 20 hyperthyroidism patients plus 17 patients who later progressed to ophthalmopathy. The 100 discovery patients were divided at random into training and test sets in a 7:3 ratio. Thyroid tissue and blood T-cell repertoires from about 6 Graves' hyperthyroidism patients were also compared in the study. After blood sampling, hyperthyroidism patients were treated with methimazole at a starting dose of 30 mg daily, and ophthalmopathy patients were treated with high-dose intravenous methylprednisolone. TCR Vbeta CDR3 sequencing of approximately 140 peripheral blood samples (around 45 ophthalmopathy, roughly 72 hyperthyroidism and approximately 17 progressor patients) is reported in the paper. The investigation overall reported the following: During validation, the model predicted progression to ophthalmopathy a median of approximately 6.5 months ahead of onset, with almost 71% sensitivity and almost 75% specificity. Sample size was not statistically predetermined, and investigators were not blinded to group allocation. Most expanded thyroid clonotypes (frequency above 0.001) were also found in blood, which suggests that blood repertoires may mirror thyroid immune responses. A model built on a 13 V-J signature distinguished ophthalmopathy from stable hyperthyroidism, reaching over 85% sensitivity and under 84% specificity in cross-validation and 80%/75% in testing.

Stable Graves' hyperthyroidism was defined as no progression to ophthalmopathy during 18 months of follow-up. Hyperthyroidism patients were newly diagnosed, with disease duration under 2 months, and aged 18 to 65 years. Any patient with an uncontrolled infection, another autoimmune disease, pregnancy or lactation was excluded. Diagnoses were based on clinical symptoms, serum thyroxine and TRAb, thyroid ultrasound and orbital computed tomography. PBMCs were isolated from about 9.2 ml of fresh peripheral blood by Ficoll-Paque density gradient centrifugation. Trizol reagent was used to extract total RNA, and RNA quality was then checked on an Agilent 2100 Bioanalyzer. The germline V gene (reference sequence) specifies LNHNV as CDR1 and YYDKDF as CDR2. Clipping removes 1 base from V and 2 bases from J, with 7 as the unmatched junction base count. CDR3 length: 16 amino acids, cysteine to phenylalanine. Only the CDR3 DNA is retained, 48 bases long and in frame from the first base.

Amplification of TCR beta CDR3 regions was carried out from RNA transcripts. For the first round of RT-PCR on the TCR CDR3, the HTBI primer set was used together with the Qiagen OneStep RT-PCR kit. Libraries were constructed in a second round of multiplex PCR, after which size selection and purification were carried out. Paired-end sequencing of the libraries was performed with 100 bp reads on an Illumina HiSeq2000. In the source study's methods: SOAPnuke was used to process the raw data, with reads discarded if the reads contained adapters or uncalled bases, had a mean Phred below 15, or lacked an exact constant-primer or identifier match. COPE v1.2.5 was used to merge the high-quality paired reads, and each unique nucleotide sequence was defined as a clonotype. MiTCR v1.1 was used to align the clonotypes against IMGT TRBV, TRBD and TRBJ reference segments. Only V-J combinations with frequency above 0.0001, covering approximately 99% of repertoires, were analysed. A TCS score was defined as the ratio of F50 (clonal expansion) to E x V (chaos), with BLOSUM62-based TCRdist applied between CDR3 peptides within each V-J. Welch's t-statistics and random forest reduced 514 V-J features to 10 to 15, which were used in a naive Bayes classifier (R e1071). Using fastp trimming at Q25 and MiXCR clonotype assembly, TCRdb reanalyzed the public sequencing data and kept in-frame beta chains. Rows with one shared CDR3 protein collapse into an entry with the most common genes and DNA. The V and J calls shown here were made by TCRdb, not taken from the authors' results. This sample lists approximately 640,000 distinct CDR3 sequences; about a sixth were detected once. Clones ranked in the top ten supply around 4% of the sample.

In its sample, this clonotype was seen many times. Its antigen is not yet known. No much larger clonotype is one base removed from it; base qualities were not supplied. The sequenced sample consisted of blood. The sequence derives from a woman aged 30 to 39 with Graves' hyperthyroidism. The chain joins TRBV15 to TRBJ2-7, and TRBD2 aligns with 8 junction nucleotides. CDR3 protein: CATSRAGRAGTYEQYF. The DNA reads as follows: TGTGCCACCAGCAGAGCCGGGAGGGCCGGTACCTACGAGCAGTACTTC.